The next 32 T cell receptor beta chains were all read from a single sample in a study of blood T cell repertoires in COVID-19. TCRdb keeps only in-frame clones here, not all; method: immunoSEQ multiplex PCR. The sample includes a few hundred thousand clones, approximately 87% seen only once; the top ten take 1% to 1.5%. The sequencing input was PBMCs or T cells enriched from blood (not recorded which). The source is a man aged 25 to 45 who had recovered from COVID-19.

This chain uses TRBV6-5 with TRBJ2-2; D perhaps matches TRBD1 (5 bases). Germline lookup yields CDR1 MNHEY and CDR2 SVGAGI. V was trimmed by 8 bases and J by 7 bases, leaving 11 bases between them. The CDR3 loop spans 12 amino acids. The CDR3 loop reads CASGGRGGELFF. The CDR3, as DNA: TGTGCCAGCGGCGGAAGGGGCGGGGAGCTGTTTTTT.

This clone was found once. This chain connects TRBV6-5 to TRBJ2-5; TRBD2 matches at 7 bases. V lost 7 bases, J lost 2 bases, and 7 bases stayed unmatched. Germline V CDR1 and CDR2: MNHEY, SVGAGI. This CDR3 comprises 14 residues. In DNA, the CDR3 is TGTGCCAGCAAATTCTCGGGGGGACAAGAGACCCAGTACTTC. This encodes CASKFSGGQETQYF.

J is TRBJ1-1 and V is TRBV5-6, with 7 bases matching TRBD1. CDR3 length: 15 residues. The germline V gene has CDR1 SGHDT and CDR2 YYEEEE. The V and J ends lost 4 bases and 0 bases, in that order; junction bases with no gene match: 6. The CDR3 DNA reads TGTGCCAGCAGCAAACCGGGACAGTTGAACACTGAAGCTTTCTTT. Its translation: CASSKPGQLNTEAFF.

The chain employs TRBV19 and TRBJ1-2; D is unclear. The ends were cut back, 7 bases at V and 3 bases at J, with 15 bases in the middle. Germline values: CDR1 LNHDA, CDR2 SQIVND (reference sequence). This CDR3 has 14 amino acids. The CDR3 DNA sequence: TGTGCCAGTACGCCGCTCCGGGGATACTATGGCTACACCTTC. Amino acid sequence: CASTPLRGYYGYTF.

This clone was detected once. The CDR3 protein is CASSLSFGQGLNGYTF. The DNA for the CDR3 is TGTGCCAGCAGCTTAAGTTTCGGGCAGGGCCTGAATGGCTACACCTTC. The chain links TRBV7-2 to TRBJ1-2; possible D gene TRBD1, 5 bases. Trimming removed 2 bases from V and 6 bases from J, with 19 bases in between. The CDR3 consists of 16 residues. Per germline, CDR1 SGHTA and CDR2 FQGNSA. Complete variable domain (other parts from reference TRBV7-2 and TRBJ1-2): GAGVSQSPSNKVTEKGKDVELRCDPISGHTALYWYRQSLGQGLEFLIYFQGNSAPDKSGLPSDRFSAERTGGSVSTLTIQRTQQEDSAVYLCASSLSFGQGLNGYTFGSGTRLTVV.

The V and J genes are TRBV5-1 and TRBJ2-7, with D unresolved. Deletions cut 7 bases from V and 3 bases from J, with 17 bases between. CDR1 SGHRS and CDR2 YFSETQ come from the germline V gene. This CDR3 has 14 residues. The CDR3: CASPPGDVGYEQYF. CDR3 DNA: TGCGCCAGCCCCCCCGGAGACGTAGGCTACGAGCAGTACTTC.

V usage is TRBV9 and J usage is TRBJ2-3, with TRBD2 matching over 8 bases. The CDR3 consists of 16 residues. After removal of 4 bases from V and 2 bases from J, the junction contained 9 bases not matched to a gene. Germline V CDR1 and CDR2: SGDLS, YYNGEE. CDR3 DNA sequence: TGTGCCAGCAGCCCTTCGTCGGGGGGGAACACAGATACGCAGTATTTT. Translating it yields CASSPSSGGNTDTQYF.

This rearrangement joins TRBV30 to TRBJ1-4; the match to TRBD1 covers 8 bases. CDR1 GTSNPN and CDR2 SVGIG come from the germline V gene (reference sequence). This CDR3 has 14 amino acids. The ends lost 1 base at V and 8 bases at J; junction bases unmatched: 6. In nucleotides, the CDR3 is TGTGCCTGGAGTGAAAAAAGGGACAGGGAAAAACTGTTTTTT. This sequence encodes CAWSEKRDREKLFF.

The chain links TRBV6-2 or TRBV6-3 to TRBJ1-2; TRBD1 matches 8 bases. The J segment lost 8 bases and the V segment lost 3 bases, leaving 5 bases of the junction unmatched. CDR1 MNHEY and CDR2 SVGEGT come from the germline V gene. CDR3 length: 13 residues. The CDR3 sequence: CASSYGQGNGYTF. CDR3 nucleotides: TGTGCCAGCAGTTATGGACAGGGTAACGGCTACACCTTC.

This clone was observed once. The rearrangement joins TRBV5-1 to TRBJ2-1, with 9 nucleotides matching TRBD2. V shed 0 bases, J shed 8 bases, and the junction held 9 bases outside the gene matches. In germline, CDR1 is SGHRS, CDR2 YFSETQ. The length of the CDR3 is 16 residues. The CDR3 region is CASSLAYGGGEDEQFF. The DNA of the CDR3 is TGCGCCAGCAGCTTGGCCTACGGCGGGGGGGAAGATGAGCAGTTCTTC.

This chain links TRBV6-6 with TRBJ2-7; 8 bases match TRBD1. V dropped 7 bases and J dropped 0; count of bases not matched to a gene: 8. The CDR3 is 15 amino acids. CDR1 is MNHNY, CDR2 SVGAGI, per germline (reference sequence). The CDR3 region has the DNA TGTGCCAGCACTGACTCCGGGACAGGCTCCTACGAGCAGTACTTC. Its protein is CASTDSGTGSYEQYF.

The chain carries TRBV6-2 or TRBV6-3 and TRBJ1-2; 10 positions match TRBD1. Losses at the gene ends were 2 bases for V and 1 base for J; bases not matched to a gene: 10. Germline V lookup: CDR1 MNHEY, CDR2 SVGEGT. The CDR3 covers 18 residues. This CDR3 is CASSYRRDRGPDNYGYTF. The CDR3 nucleotides read TGTGCCAGCAGTTACCGCCGGGACAGGGGACCAGATAACTATGGCTACACCTTC.

The chain couples TRBV9 to TRBJ2-1, with D perhaps matching TRBD1 (6 bases). Deletions cut 4 bases from V and 7 bases from J, with 21 bases between. Germline assignment: CDR1 SGDLS and CDR2 YYNGEE. The CDR3 sequence is 16 residues long. Here the CDR3 DNA reads TGTGCCAGCAGCCTCGAACTGGGGGCTCCGCGGAATGAGCAGTTCTTC. It specifies CASSLELGAPRNEQFF.

This chain links TRBV5-1 with TRBJ2-1; TRBD1 is a possible D gene (6 bases). Trimming removed 6 bases at V and 5 bases at J, with 12 bases between. The CDR3 is 13 residues long. The germline V gene has CDR1 SGHRS and CDR2 YFSETQ. The CDR3 region is CASTLYRDNEQFF. In DNA, the CDR3 is TGCGCCAGCACCCTCTACAGGGACAATGAGCAGTTCTTC.

The V and J genes are TRBV13 and TRBJ2-3; tentatively, D is TRBD2 (5 bases). CDR3 length: 15 amino acids. The ends were cut back, 6 bases at V and 5 bases at J, with 18 bases in the middle. The germline V gene encodes CDR1 PRHDT and CDR2 FYEKMQ (reference sequence). For the CDR3, the DNA is TGTGCCAGCAGTCGGATCTACGGGGTCGGAGATACGCAGTATTTT. Its protein is CASSRIYGVGDTQYF.

This chain links TRBV4-3 with TRBJ1-4; D gene uncertain. Trimming left V 0 bases short and J 4 bases short, with 9 bases between. CDR1 is LGHNA and CDR2 is YSLEER in the germline V gene. The CDR3 extends over 15 amino acids. The CDR3 nucleotides read TGCGCCAGCAGCCAAGATTACCAGTATAATGAAAAACTGTTTTTT. This sequence encodes CASSQDYQYNEKLFF.

The chain employs TRBV9 and TRBJ2-2, with TRBD1 matching 9 bases. The V gene's germline CDR1 is SGDLS and CDR2 YYNGEE. CDR3 length: 16 amino acids. V was pared by 3 bases and J by 4 bases, with 7 bases of the junction left unmatched. CDR3: CASSAGQGLFTGELFF. The CDR3 nucleotides are TGTGCCAGCAGCGCCGGACAGGGGTTGTTCACCGGGGAGCTGTTTTTT.

V is TRBV24-1 and J is TRBJ2-1; tentatively, D is TRBD2 (5 bases). The CDR3 is 14 amino acids. V gave up 5 bases and J gave up 13 bases, with 20 bases separating them. The germline V gene encodes CDR1 KGHDR and CDR2 SFDVKD. The CDR3 bases are TGTGCCACCAGTGCCCATAAGGCGGGCTCAGTTCAGTTCTTC. This gives the protein CATSAHKAGSVQFF.

This sequence joins TRBV19 and TRBJ2-2; tentatively, D is TRBD2 (5 bases). Germline CDR1 and CDR2: LNHDA and SQIVND (reference sequence). This CDR3 contains 14 residues. Trimming pared 6 bases from V and 1 base from J, leaving 9 bases between. This CDR3 is CASRRAGNTGELFF. DNA for the CDR3: TGTGCCAGTAGGAGGGCAGGGAACACCGGGGAGCTGTTTTTT.

This chain uses TRBV9 with TRBJ2-2; no clear D gene. The germline CDR1 and CDR2 sequences are SGDLS and YYNGEE. The CDR3 consists of 13 residues. With 4 bases removed from V and 4 bases from J, the gap between germline ends came to 8 bases. As DNA, the CDR3 is TGTGCCAGCAGCTTGACATTCACCGGGGAGCTGTTTTTT. This sequence encodes CASSLTFTGELFF.

The chain employs TRBV9 and TRBJ1-2, with D perhaps matching TRBD1 (6 bases). The CDR3 is 13 residues long. Germline assignment: CDR1 SGDLS and CDR2 YYNGEE. Trimming removed 0 bases from V and 3 bases from J, with 6 bases in between. CDR3 sequence reads: CASSVGQDYGYTF. The DNA of the CDR3 is TGTGCCAGCAGCGTAGGACAGGACTATGGCTACACCTTC.

The chain combines TRBV7-9 with TRBJ2-7; 8 nucleotides match TRBD1. The CDR3 has 16 amino acids. Germline CDR1 is SEHNR and CDR2 is FQNEAQ (reference sequence). The ends lost 0 bases at V and 4 bases at J; junction bases unmatched: 8. The CDR3 protein is CASSLAASGGRYEQYF. For the CDR3, the DNA is TGTGCCAGCAGCTTAGCCGCATCAGGGGGCAGGTACGAGCAGTACTTC.

The V call is TRBV3-1 (or the pseudogene TRBV3-2), the J call TRBJ2-5; 9 bases fit TRBD2. V lost 2 bases and J lost 4; bases outside the gene matches: 8. This CDR3 is built from 16 residues. Per the germline V gene, CDR1 is LGHDT and CDR2 is YNNKEL (reference sequence). CDR3: CASSQLAGSPRETQYF. In nucleotides, the CDR3 is TGTGCCAGCAGCCAACTAGCGGGGAGCCCCCGAGAGACCCAGTACTTC.

This rearrangement joins TRBV11-2 to TRBJ2-1; 7 nucleotides align to TRBD2. V was clipped by 7 bases and J by 4 bases; unmatched bases: 1. The CDR3 covers 12 residues. CDR1 and CDR2 from the germline V gene are SGHAT and FQNNGV. In DNA, the CDR3 is TGTGCCAGCATCGGGGGGTACAATGAGCAGTTCTTC. Its protein product is CASIGGYNEQFF.

This clone appeared once. V usage is TRBV3-1 (or the pseudogene TRBV3-2) and J usage is TRBJ1-1; the D is unclear. V lost 0 bases and J 0 bases, leaving 14 bases between the germline ends. Germline CDR1 reads LGHDT; CDR2 reads YNNKEL (reference sequence). The CDR3 runs to 17 residues. CDR3 nucleotide sequence: TGTGCCAGCAGCCAAGAGAAGGGTGGCGGGGTGAACACTGAAGCTTTCTTT. It encodes CASSQEKGGGVNTEAFF.

The CDR3 loop reads CASSLGGRSSYNSPLHF. CDR3 coding DNA: TGTGCCAGCAGCTTAGGAGGCAGAAGCTCCTATAATTCACCCCTCCACTTT. The V gene is TRBV7-2, the J gene TRBJ1-6; no reliable D call. CDR1 is SGHTA and CDR2 is FQGNSA in the germline V gene. The CDR3 contains 17 residues. V was clipped by 1 base and J by 0 bases, with 10 bases between them. Filled out from reference TRBV7-2 and TRBJ1-6, the complete variable domain reads GAGVSQSPSNKVTEKGKDVELRCDPISGHTALYWYRQSLGQGLEFLIYFQGNSAPDKSGLPSDRFSAERTGGSVSTLTIQRTQQEDSAVYLCASSLGGRSSYNSPLHFGNGTRLTVT.

This chain joins TRBV9 and TRBJ1-5; tentative D call: TRBD1 (6 bases). The CDR3 sequence is 14 residues long. Deletions cut 4 bases from V and 10 bases from J, with 18 bases between. The germline CDR1 and CDR2 sequences are SGDLS and YYNGEE. CDR3 protein: CASSSGWGRGPQHF. The CDR3, as DNA: TGTGCCAGCAGCTCCGGGTGGGGCAGGGGACCCCAGCATTTT.

In this sample, this clone turned up once. Its ends do not fully match the called genes, so a read error is possible. The V call is TRBV3-1 (or the pseudogene TRBV3-2), the J call TRBJ1-6, with a weak D call TRBD1 (6 bases). From germline, CDR1 is LGHDT and CDR2 YNNKEL (reference sequence). There are 15 residues in the CDR3. CDR3 region: CAGSQDGGPNSPLHF. CDR3 DNA sequence: TGTGCCGGCAGCCAAGACGGGGGGCCTAATTCACCCCTCCACTTT.

J is TRBJ1-2 and V is TRBV5-5; D perhaps matches TRBD1 (6 bases). Trimming cost V 1 base and J 8 bases, with 18 bases left between them. The CDR3 is 15 amino acids. Germline V CDR1 and CDR2: SGHKS, YYEKEE (reference sequence). CDR3 in DNA: TGTGCCAGCAGCTTGCCAAATACAGGGAACGGAGGCTACACCTTC. Encoded protein: CASSLPNTGNGGYTF.

J is TRBJ1-5 and V is TRBV19; D is perhaps TRBD1 (5 bases). The V end lost 3 bases, the J end lost 6 bases, and 15 bases lay between the germline ends. CDR1 is LNHDA and CDR2 is SQIVND in the germline V gene (reference sequence). The CDR3 covers 15 residues. In DNA form, the CDR3 reads TGTGCCAGTAGTATCACCCACCAGGGTAGTCAGCCCCAGCATTTT. This encodes CASSITHQGSQPQHF.

The rearrangement links TRBV2 to TRBJ2-1, with 10 positions matching TRBD2. V shed 7 bases and J 5 bases; nucleotides not matched to a gene: 5. In germline, CDR1 is SNHLY, CDR2 FYNNEI. CDR3 length: 14 residues. The CDR3, as DNA: TGTGCCAGCATCCCGGGACTAGCGAACAATGAGCAGTTCTTC. This translates into CASIPGLANNEQFF.

CDR3: CASSDTKAAYNSPLHF. The CDR3 DNA reads TGCGCCAGCAGCGATACTAAAGCGGCCTATAATTCACCCCTCCACTTT. J is TRBJ1-6 and V is TRBV10-1; D not certain. V lost 6 bases to trimming and J lost 2 bases, with 14 bases between them. The germline CDR1 and CDR2 sequences are WNHNN and SYGVQD (reference sequence). The CDR3 sequence is 16 residues long.